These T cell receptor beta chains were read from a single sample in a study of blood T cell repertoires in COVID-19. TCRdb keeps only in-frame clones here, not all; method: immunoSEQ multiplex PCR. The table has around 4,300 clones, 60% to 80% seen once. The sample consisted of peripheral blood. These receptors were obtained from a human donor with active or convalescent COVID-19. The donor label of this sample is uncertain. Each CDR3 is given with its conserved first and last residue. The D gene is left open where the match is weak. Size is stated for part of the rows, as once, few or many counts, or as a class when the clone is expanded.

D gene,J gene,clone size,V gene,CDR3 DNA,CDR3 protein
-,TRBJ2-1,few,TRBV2,TGTGCCAGCAGTGAGTCTTTGGGCTATATCTACAATGAGCAGTTCTTC,CASSESLGYIYNEQFF
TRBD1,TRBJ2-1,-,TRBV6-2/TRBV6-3,TGTGCCAGCAGTGCCCGGACAGGATTCAATGAGCAGTTCTTC,CASSARTGFNEQFF
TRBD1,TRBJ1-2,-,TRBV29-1,TGCAGCGTTCCCGAATACAGGGGAAGGGGTGGCTACACCTTC,CSVPEYRGRGGYTF
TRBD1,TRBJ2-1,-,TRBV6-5,TGTGCCAGCAGTTGGACAGGGGCGGGGAATGAGCAGTTCTTC,CASSWTGAGNEQFF
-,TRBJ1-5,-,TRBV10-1,TGCGCCAGCGAGAGGAGCAGCTTCAATCAGCCCCAGCATTTT,CASERSSFNQPQHF
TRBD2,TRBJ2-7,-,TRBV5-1,TGCGCCAGCAGCTTGTGGGTAGCGGGAGCCTCCTACGAGCAGTACTTC,CASSLWVAGASYEQYF
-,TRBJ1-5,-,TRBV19,TGTGCCAGTAGGGACTATAGCAATCAGCCCCAGCATTTT,CASRDYSNQPQHF
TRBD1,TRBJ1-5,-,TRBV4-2,TGTGCCAGCAGCTCGGGACAGAGCAATCAGCCCCAGCATTTT,CASSSGQSNQPQHF
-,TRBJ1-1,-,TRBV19,TGTGCCATCATACGTTCAACAGGGGAAGCTTTCTTT,CAIIRSTGEAFF
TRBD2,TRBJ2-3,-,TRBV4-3,TGCGCCAGCAGCCGAGATTGGGCGGGAGTAGATACGCAGTATTTT,CASSRDWAGVDTQYF
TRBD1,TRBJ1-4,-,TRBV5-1,TGCGCCAGCAGCTGGGGGGACAGGGAAGAAAAACTGTTTTTT,CASSWGDREEKLFF
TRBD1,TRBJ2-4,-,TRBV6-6,TGTGCCAGCAGTCCGGGACAGAAAAACATTCAGTACTTC,CASSPGQKNIQYF
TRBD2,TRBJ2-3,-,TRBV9,TGTGCCAGCAGCTTCGGACCGGGACTAGCGGGAGGAACAGATACGCAGTATTTT,CASSFGPGLAGGTDTQYF
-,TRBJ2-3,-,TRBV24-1,TGTGCCACCAGTGATTCCGGGACTTTCACAGATACGCAGTATTTT,CATSDSGTFTDTQYF
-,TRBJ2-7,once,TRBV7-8,TGTGCCAGCGGAGGTTCTAGATCATACGAGCAGTACTTC,CASGGSRSYEQYF
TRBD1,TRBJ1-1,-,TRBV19,TGTGCCAGTAGTATAACTTCAGGGGGCTCGGCTTTCTTT,CASSITSGGSAFF
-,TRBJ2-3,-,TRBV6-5,TGTGCCAGCAGACCACCCGGGGGCACAGATACGCAGTATTTT,CASRPPGGTDTQYF
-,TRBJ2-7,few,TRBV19,TGTGCCAGTAGTACCGACAGGAACGAGCAGTACTTC,CASSTDRNEQYF
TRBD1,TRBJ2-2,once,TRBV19,TGTGCCAGCATCGGTGAAAGGACAGGGCGGCCCGGGGAGCTGTTTTTT,CASIGERTGRPGELFF
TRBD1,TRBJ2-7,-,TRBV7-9,TGTGCCAGCAGCCCCCGGACAGGGGGCACCTACGAGCAGTACTTC,CASSPRTGGTYEQYF
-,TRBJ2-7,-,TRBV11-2,TGTGCCAGCAGCTTAGAGACAACAACAATAATGGAGCAGTACTTC,CASSLETTTIMEQYF
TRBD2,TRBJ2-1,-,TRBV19,TGTGCCAGTACCCCTAGCGGGAGGGAGGGGAGGGGGAAGCAGTTCTTC,CASTPSGREGRGKQFF
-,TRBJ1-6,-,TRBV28,TGTGCCAGCAGTTTCCAAAGGGGGAATTCACCCCTCCACTTT,CASSFQRGNSPLHF
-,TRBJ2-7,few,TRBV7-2,TGTGCCAGCAGCCTTAGCGAGGACTACTACGAGCAGTACTTC,CASSLSEDYYEQYF
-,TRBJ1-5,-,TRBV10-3,TGTGCCATCAGTGGCAGGGGAGTCCAGCCCCAGCATTTT,CAISGRGVQPQHF
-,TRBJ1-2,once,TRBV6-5,TGTGCCAGCACGGCCAGGGGTACCTTGGATGGCTACACCTTC,CASTARGTLDGYTF
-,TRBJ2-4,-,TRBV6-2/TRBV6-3,TGTGCCAGCAGTTGGGCGGGGGCAAACATTCAGTACTTC,CASSWAGANIQYF
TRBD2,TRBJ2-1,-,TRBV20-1,TGCAGTGCTAGTTTACCTTCTGGGGGGGGAATCAATGAGCAGTTCTTC,CSASLPSGGGINEQFF
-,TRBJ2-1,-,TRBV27,TGTGCCAGCAGTCCCCGCGGGACGCGGATCAGCAATGAGCAGTTCTTC,CASSPRGTRISNEQFF
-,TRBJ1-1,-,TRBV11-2,TGTGCCAGCAGCTTAGATATCTCAGGGAACACTGAAGCTTTCTTT,CASSLDISGNTEAFF
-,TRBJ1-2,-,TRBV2,TGTGCCAGCAACCCGGAGGGTAGCTATGGCTACACCTTC,CASNPEGSYGYTF
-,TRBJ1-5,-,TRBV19,TGTGCCAGTAGTATCTCAGGACAACGGCGGTATAGCAATCAGCCCCAGCATTTT,CASSISGQRRYSNQPQHF
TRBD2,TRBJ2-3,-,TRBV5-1,TGCGCCAGCAGCTTGGCCCTAGCGGGGATCACAGATACGCAGTATTTT,CASSLALAGITDTQYF
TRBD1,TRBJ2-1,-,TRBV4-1,TGCGCCAGCAGCCAAGGACAGGGGGCATGGGATGAGCAGTTCTTC,CASSQGQGAWDEQFF
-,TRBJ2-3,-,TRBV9,TGTGCCAGCAGCGTAGGCGGCGCGGGTAGAGGGGATACGCAGTATTTT,CASSVGGAGRGDTQYF
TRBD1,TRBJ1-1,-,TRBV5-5,TGTGCCAGCAGCCTACGCACAGGGGGTGGGACTGAAGCTTTCTTT,CASSLRTGGGTEAFF
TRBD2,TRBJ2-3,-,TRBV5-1,TGCGCCAGCAGCTCACTAGCGGGAGGAGGCACAGATACGCAGTATTTT,CASSSLAGGGTDTQYF
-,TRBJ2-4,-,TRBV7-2,TGTGCCAGCAGCTTAGCACTAACCGAAAACATTCAGTACTTC,CASSLALTENIQYF
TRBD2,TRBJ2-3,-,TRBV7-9,TGTGCCAGCAGCTTAGCTGGAGCGGGAGGGAGCACAGATACGCAGTATTTT,CASSLAGAGGSTDTQYF
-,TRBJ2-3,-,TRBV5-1,TGCGCCAGCAGCTCACGGGGCACAGATACGCAGTATTTT,CASSSRGTDTQYF
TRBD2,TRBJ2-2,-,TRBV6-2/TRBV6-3,TGTGCCAGCAGCCCCGGACTAGAATCGACCGGGGAGCTGTTTTTT,CASSPGLESTGELFF
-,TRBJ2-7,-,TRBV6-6,TGTGCCAGCAGTGATGAGGGCCCCTACGAGCAGTACTTC,CASSDEGPYEQYF
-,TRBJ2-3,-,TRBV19,TGTGCCAGTAGTATTGGGGCTGGGCAAACAGGCACAGATACGCAGTATTTT,CASSIGAGQTGTDTQYF
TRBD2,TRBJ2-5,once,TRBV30,TGTGCCTGGAGTCTGGGACTATCCGAGACCCAGTACTTC,CAWSLGLSETQYF
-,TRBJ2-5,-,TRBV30,TGTGCCTGGAGCAGGGAGGCAGGGAGAGAGACCCAGTACTTC,CAWSREAGRETQYF
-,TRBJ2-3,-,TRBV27,TGTGCCAGCAAACGGGGAGATACGCAGTATTTT,CASKRGDTQYF
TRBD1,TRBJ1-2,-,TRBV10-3,TGTGCCATCAGCGGGACAGGGACTAATGGCTACACCTTC,CAISGTGTNGYTF
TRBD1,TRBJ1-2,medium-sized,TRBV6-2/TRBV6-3,TGTGCCAGCAGTTGGACAGGGGGCGTCGCAGACTATGGCTACACCTTC,CASSWTGGVADYGYTF
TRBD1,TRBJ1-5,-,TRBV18,TGTGCCAGCTCACCCCCGGGACAGAGCCCATATAGCAATCAGCCCCAGCATTTT,CASSPPGQSPYSNQPQHF
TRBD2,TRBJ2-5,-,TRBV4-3,TGCGCCAGCAGCCGTCTGGGAGGGAAGGAGACCCAGTACTTC,CASSRLGGKETQYF
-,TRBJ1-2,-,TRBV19,TGTGCCAGTAGTATGGAGGGGCATTCTGGCTACACCTTC,CASSMEGHSGYTF
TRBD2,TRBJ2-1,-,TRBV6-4,TGTGCCAGCAGTGAACGGGAGGGTACCTACAATGAGCAGTTCTTC,CASSEREGTYNEQFF
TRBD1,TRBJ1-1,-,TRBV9,TGTGCCAGCAGCACCCACGCAGGACAGGAAAACACTGAAGCTTTCTTT,CASSTHAGQENTEAFF
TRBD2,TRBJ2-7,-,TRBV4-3,TGCGCCAGCAGCCAAGAATGGGGGGGACGGTACGAGCAGTACTTC,CASSQEWGGRYEQYF
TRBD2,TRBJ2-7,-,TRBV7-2,TGTGCCAGCAGCTTAGCGGGAGGGAGGGAGCAGTACTTC,CASSLAGGREQYF
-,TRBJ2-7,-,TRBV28,TGTGCCAGCAGTGGGGCGGCGTCAAGCTCCTACGAGCAGTACTTC,CASSGAASSSYEQYF
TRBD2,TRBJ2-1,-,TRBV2,TGTGCCATCTCAAGCGGGAGGTCCTACAATGAGCAGTTCTTC,CAISSGRSYNEQFF
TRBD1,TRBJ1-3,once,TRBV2,TGTGCCAGCAGTCAGGGGGGTGGAAACACCATATATTTT,CASSQGGGNTIYF
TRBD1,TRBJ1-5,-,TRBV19,TGTGCCAGTAGTAGGACAGGGACGGTGAATCAGCCCCAGCATTTT,CASSRTGTVNQPQHF